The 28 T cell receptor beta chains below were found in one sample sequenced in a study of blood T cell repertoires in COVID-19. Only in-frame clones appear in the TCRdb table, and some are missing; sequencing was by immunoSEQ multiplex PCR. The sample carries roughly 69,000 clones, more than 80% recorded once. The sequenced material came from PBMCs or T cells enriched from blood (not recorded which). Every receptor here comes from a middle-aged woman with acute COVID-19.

CDR3: CASSIGRRGRGDTQYF. CDR3 nucleotide sequence: TGTGCCAGTAGTATAGGGCGCAGGGGGCGAGGGGATACGCAGTATTTT. V usage is TRBV19 and J usage is TRBJ2-3; 8 nucleotides match TRBD1. Germline CDR1 reads LNHDA; CDR2 reads SQIVND (reference sequence). With V trimmed by 1 base and J by 6 bases, 9 bases remained unmatched. The CDR3 extends over 16 amino acids.

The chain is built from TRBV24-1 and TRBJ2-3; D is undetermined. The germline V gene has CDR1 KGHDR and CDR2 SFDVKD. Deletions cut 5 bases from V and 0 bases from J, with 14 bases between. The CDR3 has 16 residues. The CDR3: CATSASQWASTDTQYF. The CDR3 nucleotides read TGTGCCACCAGTGCGTCCCAATGGGCTAGCACAGATACGCAGTATTTT.

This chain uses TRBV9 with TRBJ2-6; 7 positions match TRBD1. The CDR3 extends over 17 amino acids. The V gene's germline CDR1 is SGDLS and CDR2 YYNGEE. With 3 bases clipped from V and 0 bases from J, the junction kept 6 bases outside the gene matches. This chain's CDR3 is CASSEKTGHSGANVLTF. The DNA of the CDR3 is TGTGCCAGCAGCGAAAAGACAGGGCACTCTGGGGCCAACGTCCTGACTTTC.

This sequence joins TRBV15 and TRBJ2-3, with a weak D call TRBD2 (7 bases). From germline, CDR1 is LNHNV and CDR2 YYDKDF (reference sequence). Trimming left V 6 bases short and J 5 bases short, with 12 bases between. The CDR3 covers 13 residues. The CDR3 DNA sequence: TGTGCCACCAGAACAGGGAGGGTAGATACGCAGTATTTT. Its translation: CATRTGRVDTQYF. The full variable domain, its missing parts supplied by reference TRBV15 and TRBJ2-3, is DAMVIQNPRYQVTQFGKPVTLSCSQTLNHNVMYWYQQKSSQAPKLLFHYYDKDFNNEADTPDNFQSRRPNTSFCFLDIRSPGLGDTAMYLCATRTGRVDTQYFGPGTRLTVL.

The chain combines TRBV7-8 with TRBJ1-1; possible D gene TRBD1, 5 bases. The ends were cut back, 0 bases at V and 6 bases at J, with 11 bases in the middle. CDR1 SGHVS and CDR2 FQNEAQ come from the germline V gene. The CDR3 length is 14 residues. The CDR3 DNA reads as TGTGCCAGCAGCTTAGCGAATGGGGGGGCTGAAGCTTTCTTT. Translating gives CASSLANGGAEAFF.

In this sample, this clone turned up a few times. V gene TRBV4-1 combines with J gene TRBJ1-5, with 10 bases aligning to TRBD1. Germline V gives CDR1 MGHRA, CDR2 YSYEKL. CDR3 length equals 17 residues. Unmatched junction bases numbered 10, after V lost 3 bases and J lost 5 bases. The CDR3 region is CASSHPVGQGGYQPQHF. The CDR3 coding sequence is TGCGCCAGCAGCCATCCAGTAGGACAGGGGGGTTATCAGCCCCAGCATTTT.

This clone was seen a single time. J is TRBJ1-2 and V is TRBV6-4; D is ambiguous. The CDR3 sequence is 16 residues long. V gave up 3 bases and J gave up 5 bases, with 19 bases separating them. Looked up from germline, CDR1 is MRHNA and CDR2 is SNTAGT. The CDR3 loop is CASSELPHSSYYGYTF. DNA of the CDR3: TGTGCCAGCAGTGAGCTCCCCCATAGCTCCTATTATGGCTACACCTTC.

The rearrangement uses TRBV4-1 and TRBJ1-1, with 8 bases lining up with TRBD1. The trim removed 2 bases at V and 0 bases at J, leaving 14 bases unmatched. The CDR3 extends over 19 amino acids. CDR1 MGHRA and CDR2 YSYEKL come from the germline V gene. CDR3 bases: TGCGCCAGCAGCCAACCCACCTTAGGACAGGGTACAATGAACACTGAAGCTTTCTTT. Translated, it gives CASSQPTLGQGTMNTEAFF.

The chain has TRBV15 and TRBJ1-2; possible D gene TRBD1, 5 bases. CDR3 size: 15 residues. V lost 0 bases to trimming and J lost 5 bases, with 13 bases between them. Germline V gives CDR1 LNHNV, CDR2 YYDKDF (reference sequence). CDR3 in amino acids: CATSRDTGGKYGYTF. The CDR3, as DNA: TGTGCCACCAGCAGAGATACCGGGGGGAAGTATGGCTACACCTTC. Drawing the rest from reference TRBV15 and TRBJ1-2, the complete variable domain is DAMVIQNPRYQVTQFGKPVTLSCSQTLNHNVMYWYQQKSSQAPKLLFHYYDKDFNNEADTPDNFQSRRPNTSFCFLDIRSPGLGDTAMYLCATSRDTGGKYGYTFGSGTRLTVV.

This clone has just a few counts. DNA for the CDR3: TGTGCCAGCAGCTTGGCCCCCTCGGTCCGTAGATTCTTT. It translates to CASSLAPSVRRFF. The chain joins TRBV5-4 to TRBJ1-1; D not certain. CDR1 and CDR2 (germline): SGHNT, YYREEE (reference sequence). There are 13 residues in the CDR3. V gave up 0 bases and J gave up 14 bases, with 17 bases separating them.

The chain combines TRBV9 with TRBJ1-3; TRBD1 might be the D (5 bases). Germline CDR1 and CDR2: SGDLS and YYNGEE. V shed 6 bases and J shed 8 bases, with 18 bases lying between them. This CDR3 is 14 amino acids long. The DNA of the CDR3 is TGTGCCAGCACCCCCCTCCCCGGGGGGTACACCATATATTTT. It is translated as CASTPLPGGYTIYF.

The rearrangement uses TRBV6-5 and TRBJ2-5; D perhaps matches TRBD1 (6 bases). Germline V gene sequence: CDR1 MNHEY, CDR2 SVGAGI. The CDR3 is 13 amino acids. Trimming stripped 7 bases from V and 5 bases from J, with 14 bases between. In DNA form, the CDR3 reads TGTGCCAGCAACCCAATTGACAGGGAGACCCAGTACTTC. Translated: CASNPIDRETQYF.

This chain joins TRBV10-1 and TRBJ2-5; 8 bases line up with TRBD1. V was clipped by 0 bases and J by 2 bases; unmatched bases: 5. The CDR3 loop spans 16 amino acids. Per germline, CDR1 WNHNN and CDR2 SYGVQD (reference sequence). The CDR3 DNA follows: TGCGCCAGCAGTGAGTCGAGGACAGGGTTACAAGAGACCCAGTACTTC. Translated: CASSESRTGLQETQYF.

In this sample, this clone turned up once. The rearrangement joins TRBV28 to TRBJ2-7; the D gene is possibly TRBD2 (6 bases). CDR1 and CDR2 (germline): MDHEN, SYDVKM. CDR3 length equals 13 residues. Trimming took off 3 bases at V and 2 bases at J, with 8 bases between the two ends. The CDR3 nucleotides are TGTGCCAGCAGTTTTGGGGGGACCTACGAGCAGTACTTC. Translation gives CASSFGGTYEQYF.

CDR3 in DNA: TGTGCCAGCAGCCGAGGCGGGAGCTCCTACGAGCAGTACGTC. Its translation: CASSRGGSSYEQYV. The V call is TRBV11-2, the J call TRBJ2-7, with TRBD2 identical over 7 bases. The germline CDR1 and CDR2 sequences are SGHAT and FQNNGV. Trimming cost V 5 bases and J 0 bases; bases outside gene matches: 4. The CDR3 is 14 amino acids.

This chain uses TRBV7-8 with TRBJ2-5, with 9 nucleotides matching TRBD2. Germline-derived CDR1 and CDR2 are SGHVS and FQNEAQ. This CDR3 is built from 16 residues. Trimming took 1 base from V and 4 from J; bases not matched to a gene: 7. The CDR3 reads CASSLVSGRQRETQYF. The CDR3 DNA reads TGTGCCAGCAGCTTAGTTAGCGGGAGACAAAGAGAGACCCAGTACTTC.

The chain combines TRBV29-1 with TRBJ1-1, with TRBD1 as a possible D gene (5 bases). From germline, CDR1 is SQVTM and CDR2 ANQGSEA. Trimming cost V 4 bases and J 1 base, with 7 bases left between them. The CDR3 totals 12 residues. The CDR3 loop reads CSVAGKNTEAFF. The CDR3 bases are TGCAGCGTTGCAGGGAAGAACACTGAAGCTTTCTTT.

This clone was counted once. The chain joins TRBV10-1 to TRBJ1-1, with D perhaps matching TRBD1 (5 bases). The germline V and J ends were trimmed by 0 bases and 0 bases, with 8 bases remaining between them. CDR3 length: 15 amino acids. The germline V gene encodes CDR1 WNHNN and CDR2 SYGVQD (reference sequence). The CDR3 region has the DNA TGCGCCAGCAGTGAGTCTCTACAGGTGAACACTGAAGCTTTCTTT. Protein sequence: CASSESLQVNTEAFF.

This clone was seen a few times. This CDR3 is CASSVVSGVPDTQYF. The CDR3 bases are TGTGCCAGCAGCGTAGTGAGCGGGGTCCCAGATACGCAGTATTTT. This rearrangement joins TRBV9 to TRBJ2-3; TRBD2 matches 7 bases. The CDR3 has 15 amino acids. The germline gives CDR1 SGDLS, CDR2 YYNGEE. J lost 4 bases, V lost 0 bases, and 5 bases had no gene match.

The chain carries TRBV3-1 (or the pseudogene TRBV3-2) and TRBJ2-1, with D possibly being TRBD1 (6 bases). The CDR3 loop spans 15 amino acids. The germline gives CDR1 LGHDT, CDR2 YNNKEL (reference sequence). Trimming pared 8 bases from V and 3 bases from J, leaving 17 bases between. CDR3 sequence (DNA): TGTGCCAGCGGCCGAGGGGGAGACTACTACAATGAGCAGTTCTTC. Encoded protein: CASGRGGDYYNEQFF.

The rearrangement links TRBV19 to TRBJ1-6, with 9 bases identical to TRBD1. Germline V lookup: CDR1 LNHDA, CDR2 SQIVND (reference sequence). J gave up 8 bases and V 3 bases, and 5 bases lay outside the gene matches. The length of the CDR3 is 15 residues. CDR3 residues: CASSMEDRGYSPLHF. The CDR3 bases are TGTGCCAGTAGTATGGAGGACAGGGGATATTCACCCCTCCACTTT. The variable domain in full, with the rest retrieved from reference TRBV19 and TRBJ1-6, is DGGITQSPKYLFRKEGQNVTLSCEQNLNHDAMYWYRQDPGQGLRLIYYSQIVNDFQKGDIAEGYSVSREKKESFPLTVTSAQKNPTAFYLCASSMEDRGYSPLHFGNGTRLTVT.

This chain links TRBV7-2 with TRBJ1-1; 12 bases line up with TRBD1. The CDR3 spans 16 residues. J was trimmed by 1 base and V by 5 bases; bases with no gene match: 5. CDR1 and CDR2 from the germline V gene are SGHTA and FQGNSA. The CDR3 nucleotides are TGTGCCAGCAGCCAGGGACAGGGGGCTAGGAACACTGAAGCTTTCTTT. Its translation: CASSQGQGARNTEAFF.

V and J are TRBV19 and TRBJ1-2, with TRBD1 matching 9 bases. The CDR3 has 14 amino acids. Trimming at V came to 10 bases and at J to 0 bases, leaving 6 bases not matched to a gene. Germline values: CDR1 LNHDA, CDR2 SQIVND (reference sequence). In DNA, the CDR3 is TGTGCCACCCTTAGGACAGGGGCTAACTATGGCTACACCTTC. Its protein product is CATLRTGANYGYTF.

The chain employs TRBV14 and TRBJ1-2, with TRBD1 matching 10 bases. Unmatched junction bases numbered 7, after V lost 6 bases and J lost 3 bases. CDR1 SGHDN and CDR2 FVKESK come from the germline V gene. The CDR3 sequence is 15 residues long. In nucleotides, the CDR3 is TGTGCCAGCAGTCAGACAGGGGGCATTGACTATGGCTACACCTTC. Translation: CASSQTGGIDYGYTF.

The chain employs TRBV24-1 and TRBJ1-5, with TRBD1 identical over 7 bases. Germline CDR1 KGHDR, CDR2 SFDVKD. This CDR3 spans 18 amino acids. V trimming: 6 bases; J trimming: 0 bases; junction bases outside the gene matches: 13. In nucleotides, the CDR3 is TGTGCCACCAGTTCCGGGACGGAGGGGGCCTATAGCAATCAGCCCCAGCATTTT. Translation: CATSSGTEGAYSNQPQHF.

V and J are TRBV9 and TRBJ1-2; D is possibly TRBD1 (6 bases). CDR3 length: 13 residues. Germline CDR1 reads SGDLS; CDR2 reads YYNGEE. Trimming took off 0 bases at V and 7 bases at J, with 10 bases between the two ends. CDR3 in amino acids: CASSVEQGRGYTF. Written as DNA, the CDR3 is TGTGCCAGCAGCGTAGAACAGGGCCGTGGCTACACCTTC.

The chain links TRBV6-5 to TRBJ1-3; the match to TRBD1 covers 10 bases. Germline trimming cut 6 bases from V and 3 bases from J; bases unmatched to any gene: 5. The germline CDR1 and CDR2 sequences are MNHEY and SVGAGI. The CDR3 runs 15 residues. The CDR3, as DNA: TGTGCCAGCAGCCCCGGGACAGGGGTTGGAAACACCATATATTTT. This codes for CASSPGTGVGNTIYF.

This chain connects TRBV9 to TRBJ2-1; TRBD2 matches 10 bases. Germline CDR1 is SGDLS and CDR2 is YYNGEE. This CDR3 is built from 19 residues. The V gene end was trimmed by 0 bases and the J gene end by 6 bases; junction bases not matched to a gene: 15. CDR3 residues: CASSVAGAGSGGAVNEQFF. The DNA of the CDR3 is TGTGCCAGCAGCGTAGCAGGAGCCGGGAGCGGGGGGGCCGTCAATGAGCAGTTCTTC.